This T cell receptor beta chain was recovered during a study of shared clonotypes between healthy human individuals. Findings and caveats of the study: The sharing of 4.5% to 5% of naive CD4 clonotypes was seen across a few donors. Blood was the only sampled material, and tissue repertoires likely differ. Clonotypes which were not shared had lower generation probabilities than clonotypes that all four donors shared. For sorted subsets, rarefaction showed incomplete sequencing despite large depth.

Points on this clone: Its antigen remains unknown.

Repertoires were generated with immunoSEQ multiplex PCR, while TCRdb's copy carries only in-frame clones and drops some. The data show more than 1 million clones, around 82% seen once. The CDR3 is 14 residues long. Germline CDR1 and CDR2: LNHDA and SQIVND (reference sequence). V was pared by 8 bases and J by 7 bases, with 9 bases of the junction left unmatched. The TCR originated in a man aged 18 to 30 in good health. Some clones in this sample may be carry-over from other donors' samples. Source material: memory CD4+ T cells from PBMCs. Subset in this sample: CD45RA-negative fraction. The chain combines TRBV19 with TRBJ2-1; 9 bases agree with TRBD1. Here the CDR3 DNA reads TGTGCCAGTGCCGCGGGACAGGGAGGGAATGAGCAGTTCTTC. Its protein product is CASAAGQGGNEQFF.